Shown below are 17 T cell receptor beta chains from a single sample sequenced in a study of cytotoxic CD8 clonotypes in ibrutinib-treated CLL. Produced via immunoSEQ multiplex PCR; TCRdb's table is partial and in-frame only. The profile shows some 300,000 clones, 80% of them singletons. The sample was PBMCs, taken before ibrutinib treatment. These TCRs come from a human donor with chronic lymphocytic leukemia.

This chain joins TRBV2 and TRBJ2-3; 8 bases line up with TRBD2. From germline, CDR1 is SNHLY and CDR2 FYNNEI. The CDR3 has 14 amino acids. V lost 7 bases to trimming and J lost 2 bases; unmatched junction nucleotides: 5. The CDR3 protein is CASKGGRFTDTQYF. CDR3 nucleotides: TGTGCCAGCAAAGGCGGGAGGTTCACAGATACGCAGTATTTT.

The sample holds a few counts of this clone. The chain couples TRBV7-2 to TRBJ1-2, with D tentatively TRBD1 (5 bases). The CDR3 contains 13 residues. V shed 10 bases and J shed 8 bases, with 20 bases lying between them. Germline V lookup: CDR1 SGHTA, CDR2 FQGNSA. CDR3 in amino acids: CATERWGRRGYTF. In DNA form, the CDR3 reads TGTGCCACCGAGCGTTGGGGACGCCGCGGCTACACCTTC.

CDR3 DNA sequence: TGTGCCAGCAGCCTGACAGAAAACACCGGGGAGCTGTTTTTT. The encoded protein is CASSLTENTGELFF. The rearrangement links TRBV7-8 to TRBJ2-2, with D tentatively TRBD1 (5 bases). The CDR3 is made up of 14 amino acids. The germline CDR1 and CDR2 sequences are SGHVS and FQNEAQ. Trimming removed 5 bases at V and 2 bases at J, with 9 bases between.

Only one count was recorded for this clone. The J gene is TRBJ1-2, the V gene TRBV28, with a possible D match to TRBD1 (5 bases). From germline, CDR1 is MDHEN and CDR2 SYDVKM. Trimming removed 6 bases at V and 4 bases at J, with 15 bases between. This CDR3 spans 14 amino acids. The CDR3 DNA reads as TGTGCCAGCAGCCCGCCAGGGTTCCTCTATGGCTACACCTTC. It yields the protein CASSPPGFLYGYTF.

The chain combines TRBV12-5 with TRBJ2-1, with D uncertain. The CDR3 has 16 residues. Germline loops: CDR1 LGHNT, CDR2 FRNRAP. Trimming shortened V by 0 bases and J by 5 bases, and 14 bases separated the two germline ends. The DNA of the CDR3 is TGTGCTAGTGGTTTGGTACAGCGTTTTTGGGACAATGAGCAGTTCTTC. Protein sequence: CASGLVQRFWDNEQFF. The entire variable domain, with the rest obtained from reference TRBV12-5 and TRBJ2-1, is as follows: DARVTQTPRHKVTEMGQEVTMRCQPILGHNTVFWYRQTMMQGLELLAYFRNRAPLDDSGMPKDRFSAEMPDATLATLKIQPSEPRDSAVYFCASGLVQRFWDNEQFFGPGTRLTVL.

The chain couples TRBV12-5 to TRBJ2-7; 10 bases fit TRBD1. J lost 4 bases, V lost 0 bases, and 3 bases had no gene match. The CDR3 has 15 amino acids. Germline CDR1 reads LGHNT; CDR2 reads FRNRAP. CDR3: CASGLVADRGYEQYF. The DNA of the CDR3 is TGTGCTAGTGGTTTGGTCGCGGACAGGGGGTACGAGCAGTACTTC. The full variable domain, in which reference TRBV12-5 and TRBJ2-7 provide the parts outside the CDR3, is DARVTQTPRHKVTEMGQEVTMRCQPILGHNTVFWYRQTMMQGLELLAYFRNRAPLDDSGMPKDRFSAEMPDATLATLKIQPSEPRDSAVYFCASGLVADRGYEQYFGPGTRLTVT.

V is TRBV7-8 and J is TRBJ2-7; D remains unclear. The germline V gene has CDR1 SGHVS and CDR2 FQNEAQ. The CDR3 is 13 residues long. Trimming pared 2 bases from V and 3 bases from J, leaving 8 bases between. CDR3 protein: CASSLNQDYEQYF. CDR3 coding DNA: TGTGCCAGCAGCTTAAACCAGGACTACGAGCAGTACTTC. The whole variable domain, remainder taken from reference TRBV7-8 and TRBJ2-7, is GAGVSQSPRYKVAKRGQDVALRCDPISGHVSLFWYQQALGQGPEFLTYFQNEAQLDKSGLPSDRFFAERPEGSVSTLKIQRTQQEDSAVYLCASSLNQDYEQYFGPGTRLTVT.

This chain uses TRBV20-1 with TRBJ1-2; the match to TRBD1 covers 7 bases. Germline V gene lookup returns CDR1 DFQATT and CDR2 SNEGSKA (reference sequence). The V and J ends lost 6 bases and 4 bases, in that order; junction bases with no gene match: 2. The CDR3 extends over 11 amino acids. Here the CDR3 DNA reads TGCAGTGCAGGGGGCGCCTATGGCTACACCTTC. It codes for CSAGGAYGYTF.

This clone came up a few times. The rearrangement joins TRBV7-9 to TRBJ1-1, with TRBD1 matching 7 bases. The length of the CDR3 is 16 residues. Germline V gene data show CDR1 as SEHNR and CDR2 as FQNEAQ (reference sequence). V was clipped by 6 bases and J by 0 bases; unmatched bases: 10. The CDR3 coding sequence is TGTGCCAGCAGGTTACCAGGGGGACTGGTGAACACTGAAGCTTTCTTT. It is translated as CASRLPGGLVNTEAFF.

This clone was counted only a few times. The CDR3 coding sequence is TGTGCCAGCAGCCACCGGACGGGAGGGAATGAAAAACTGTTTTTT. Amino acids: CASSHRTGGNEKLFF. The chain couples TRBV7-9 to TRBJ1-4; D ambiguous. This CDR3 region has 15 residues. Trimming cost V 5 bases and J 5 bases, with 15 bases left between them. Germline V gene sequence: CDR1 SEHNR, CDR2 FQNEAQ (reference sequence).

This clone was detected only once. J is TRBJ2-5 and V is TRBV4-1, with no clear D. V lost 0 bases and J lost 7, with 6 bases in between. CDR1 is MGHRA and CDR2 is YSYEKL in the germline V gene. The CDR3 consists of 12 residues. The CDR3, as DNA: TGCGCCAGCAGCCAAGATCAGTGGACCCAGTACTTC. Protein sequence: CASSQDQWTQYF.

V usage is TRBV28 and J usage is TRBJ1-5, with D possibly matching TRBD1 (5 bases). Trimming took 5 bases from V and 4 from J, leaving 15 bases between them. Germline-derived CDR1 and CDR2 are MDHEN and SYDVKM. This CDR3 region has 15 residues. CDR3 loop: CASSTLRGGNQPQHF. The CDR3 bases are TGTGCCAGCAGTACCCTACGGGGGGGAAATCAGCCCCAGCATTTT.

This clone showed up just once. The V gene is TRBV29-1, the J gene TRBJ2-1, with TRBD1 matching 8 bases. Germline lookup yields CDR1 SQVTM and CDR2 ANQGSEA. This CDR3 is built from 18 residues. V shed 6 bases, J shed 3 bases, and the junction held 19 bases outside the gene matches. The CDR3 region has the DNA TGCAGCGTCGACAGGGGATCCGGCGGGATCAGCTACTACAATGAGCAGTTCTTC. Translating gives CSVDRGSGGISYYNEQFF.

This clone occurred a few times. The rearrangement links TRBV7-8 to TRBJ2-1, with D unclear. This CDR3 spans 15 amino acids. Germline assignment: CDR1 SGHVS and CDR2 FQNEAQ. V lost 5 bases to trimming and J lost 8 bases, with 19 bases between them. CDR3 in DNA: TGTGCCAGCAGCCGCTCTCTCTACGGCATGGATGAGCAGTTCTTC. Translated: CASSRSLYGMDEQFF.

The DNA of the CDR3 is TGTGCCAGCTCCCCAACAGGCACAGGGGGCAATGAGCAGTTCTTC. Its protein product is CASSPTGTGGNEQFF. V gene TRBV18 combines with J gene TRBJ2-1, with TRBD1 matching over 8 bases. V shed 6 bases and J 6 bases; nucleotides not matched to a gene: 10. This CDR3 spans 15 amino acids. In germline, CDR1 is KGHSH, CDR2 LQKENI.

V usage is TRBV6-6 and J usage is TRBJ1-2; a possible D gene is TRBD1 (5 bases). V was cut by 0 bases and J by 5 bases, with 13 bases left in between. This CDR3 has 15 amino acids. The germline CDR1 and CDR2 sequences are MNHNY and SVGAGI (reference sequence). CDR3 coding DNA: TGTGCCAGCAGTTACTCGACAGACGCGGGGTATGGCTACACCTTC. It codes for CASSYSTDAGYGYTF.

V and J are TRBV30 and TRBJ2-1; no reliable D call. The germline V and J ends were trimmed by 4 bases and 4 bases, with 11 bases remaining between them. CDR3 length: 13 residues. CDR1 is GTSNPN, CDR2 SVGIG, per germline (reference sequence). The CDR3: CAWMPDTYNEQFF. In DNA, the CDR3 is TGTGCCTGGATGCCCGACACGTACAATGAGCAGTTCTTC.